The T cell receptor beta chain described here comes from a study of T-cell reconstitution after alpha-beta-depleted transplantation in children. During its preparation, the TCRbeta library received unique molecular identifiers. TCRdb re-called the PCR reads with MiXCR, one entry per CDR3 protein. The sample lists roughly 590,000 distinct CDR3 sequences, 16% occurring once. Between the trimmed V and J ends, which lost 4 bases and 0 bases, there was a span of 10 bases. This CDR3 is built from 15 residues. The source material was PBMCs from the stem cell graft donor, sampled from the stem cell graft. This chain uses TRBV12-3 or TRBV12-4 with TRBJ2-1; D is unclear. The TCR comes from a human donor who donated a stem cell graft to a child with acute myeloid leukemia. The CDR3 is CASSYYTVSYNEQFF. CDR3 in DNA: TGTGCCAGCAGTTATTACACCGTCTCCTACAATGAGCAGTTCTTC.